These 10 T cell receptor beta chains were all obtained from the same sample, sequenced in a study of shared clonotypes between healthy human individuals. Sequencing used immunoSEQ multiplex PCR; TCRdb keeps in-frame clones, though not all of them. This table holds a few hundred thousand clones, over 60% found once. Specimen: PBMCs. The source is a woman aged 40 to 50 in good health. Some clones in this sample may be carry-over from other donors' samples.

V gene TRBV5-4 combines with J gene TRBJ2-5; D is ambiguous. Trimming cost V 1 base and J 4 bases, with 14 bases left between them. CDR3 size: 15 residues. Germline V gene lookup returns CDR1 SGHNT and CDR2 YYREEE (reference sequence). CDR3 nucleotide sequence: TGTGCCAGCAGCTTGCCGCGTGGTAGTCTAGAGACCCAGTACTTC. Amino acids: CASSLPRGSLETQYF.

This clone came up many times. The identical CDR3 is also encoded by other nucleotide sequences in the sample. This chain joins TRBV5-1 and TRBJ1-3, with TRBD1 as a possible D gene (5 bases). This CDR3 has 16 amino acids. The germline V and J ends were trimmed by 4 bases and 0 bases, with 14 bases remaining between them. Germline V gives CDR1 SGHRS, CDR2 YFSETQ. The CDR3 reads CASSLGQGSSGNTIYF. The CDR3 nucleotides are TGCGCCAGCAGCCTCGGACAAGGAAGCTCTGGAAACACCATATATTTT. The entire variable domain, with the rest obtained from reference TRBV5-1 and TRBJ1-3, is as follows: KAGVTQTPRYLIKTRGQQVTLSCSPISGHRSVSWYQQTPGQGLQFLFEYFSETQRNKGNFPGRFSGRQFSNSRSEMNVSTLELGDSALYLCASSLGQGSSGNTIYFGEGSWLTVV.

The CDR3 sequence is CASSLRTGLDGYTF. The CDR3 DNA follows: TGTGCCAGCAGCTTACGGACAGGGCTGGATGGCTACACCTTC. This sequence joins TRBV7-8 and TRBJ1-2; 8 bases align to TRBD1. Germline trimming cut 2 bases from V and 6 bases from J; bases unmatched to any gene: 5. This CDR3 region has 14 residues. Germline-derived CDR1 and CDR2 are SGHVS and FQNEAQ.

Concerning this clone itself: This CDR3 is also generated by other DNA sequences in the sample. Here the CDR3 DNA reads TGTGCCAGCAGCTTAGCGGTGGGGGAGCAGTACTTC. Protein product: CASSLAVGEQYF. The V and J genes are TRBV7-2 and TRBJ2-7; unclear D gene. This CDR3 spans 12 amino acids. V lost 0 bases and J 7 bases, leaving 7 bases between the germline ends. Germline V gives CDR1 SGHTA, CDR2 FQGNSA.

CDR3 protein: CASSVSGYSNQPQHF. CDR3 nucleotide sequence: TGTGCCAGCAGCGTTTCGGGTTATAGCAATCAGCCCCAGCATTTT. J is TRBJ1-5 and V is TRBV9; D ambiguous. Germline values: CDR1 SGDLS, CDR2 YYNGEE. The CDR3 runs to 15 residues. V shed 2 bases and J shed 0 bases, with 9 bases lying between them.

The chain employs TRBV5-8 and TRBJ1-2; 7 bases line up with TRBD1. With V trimmed by 4 bases and J by 4 bases, 19 bases remained unmatched. The CDR3 is 18 amino acids. The germline gives CDR1 SGHTS, CDR2 YDEGEE. The CDR3 DNA reads TGTGCCAGCAGCCACGCCACCCCTGACAGGGTTCCTGGCTATGGCTACACCTTC. Its protein product is CASSHATPDRVPGYGYTF.

In regard to this clone: One base separates it from a far larger clone, so it is likely a read error. In the same sample, other DNA sequences code for this CDR3. J is TRBJ2-5 and V is TRBV27; a weak D match, TRBD1 (6 bases). The DNA end favors TRBJ2-7, so the J call may be wrong. Looked up from germline, CDR1 is MNHEY and CDR2 is SMNVEV (reference sequence). This CDR3 region has 12 residues. The CDR3 sequence is CASSLGRGEQYF. For the CDR3, the DNA is TGTGCCAGCAGCTTAGGCAGGGGCGAGCAGTACTTC.

This chain links TRBV29-1 with TRBJ2-5; D possibly matches TRBD1 or TRBD2 (6 bases each). The CDR3 runs to 15 residues. Germline-derived CDR1 and CDR2 are SQVTM and ANQGSEA. Trimming removed 3 bases from V and 4 bases from J, with 18 bases in between. In DNA, the CDR3 is TGCAGCGTTGATAAGGGCGGAGGGGGATTAGAGACCCAGTACTTC. The encoded protein is CSVDKGGGGLETQYF.

The gene calls are TRBV6-1 and TRBJ2-6; D is undetermined. This CDR3 region has 15 residues. In germline, CDR1 is MNHNS, CDR2 SASEGT. V lost 6 bases and J lost 4, with 13 bases in between. The DNA for the CDR3 is TGTGCCAGCAGCGGTCTACTCCCGGGGGCCAACGTCCTGACTTTC. Its translation is CASSGLLPGANVLTF.

The chain uses TRBV30 and TRBJ1-2; TRBD1 is a possible D gene (5 bases). Trimming took 0 bases from V and 4 from J, leaving 18 bases between them. The CDR3 extends over 16 amino acids. Germline V gene sequence: CDR1 GTSNPN, CDR2 SVGIG (reference sequence). The CDR3 loop is CAWSVPQGRLVYGYTF. The CDR3 nucleotides read TGTGCCTGGAGTGTACCCCAGGGACGGCTCGTCTATGGCTACACCTTC.